These 5 T cell receptor beta chains were all obtained from the same sample, sequenced in a study of response to subunit inactivated influenza vaccine. TCRdb re-analysed the RT-PCR reads in MiXCR, keeping a single row per CDR3 protein. Among roughly 500,000 distinct CDR3 sequences listed, 25% were seen once. The material was CD4+ T cells sorted from PBMCs, obtained approximately 5 days after vaccination. The receptors originated from a man aged 45-65 years who received an inactivated influenza vaccine.

The chain combines TRBV3-1 with TRBJ2-3; TRBD2 matches 9 bases. Germline V gene data show CDR1 as LGHDT and CDR2 as YNNKEL (reference sequence). Unmatched junction bases numbered 4, after V lost 1 base and J lost 8 bases. The length of the CDR3 is 14 residues. The CDR3 here is CASSQVRTSVTQYF. In nucleotides, the CDR3 is TGTGCCAGCAGCCAAGTCAGGACTAGCGTTACGCAGTATTTT.

This clonotype was counted only a few times. The J gene is TRBJ1-5, the V gene TRBV5-1, with TRBD1 matching 7 bases. Germline loops: CDR1 SGHRS, CDR2 YFSETQ. The CDR3 contains 14 residues. V lost 3 bases to trimming and J lost 6 bases; unmatched junction nucleotides: 6. The DNA for the CDR3 is TGCGCCAGCAGCTCCGGACAGGAAGGTCAGCCCCAGCATTTT. Its translation is CASSSGQEGQPQHF.

There are a few counts of this clonotype. The chain couples TRBV7-2 to TRBJ1-2; D unclear. Trimming took 7 bases from V and 4 from J, leaving 10 bases between them. The germline V gene encodes CDR1 SGHTA and CDR2 FQGNSA. This CDR3 is built from 12 residues. CDR3 in DNA: TGTGCCAGCACCCCTTGGGGCTATGGCTACACCTTC. The encoded protein is CASTPWGYGYTF.

At least ten counts were recorded for this clonotype. This sequence joins TRBV10-3 and TRBJ2-7; D remains ambiguous. V was shortened by 6 bases and J by 1 base, with 4 bases between the two germline ends. Germline loops: CDR1 ENHRY, CDR2 SYGVKD. This CDR3 is built from 11 residues. CDR3 DNA sequence: TGTGCCATCAGCGATTCCTACGAGCAGTACTTC. It specifies CAISDSYEQYF.

This clonotype has a handful of counts. This sequence joins TRBV6-5 and TRBJ1-1, with 12 bases matching TRBD1. V shed 0 bases, J shed 0 bases, and the junction held 8 bases outside the gene matches. Germline V lookup: CDR1 MNHEY, CDR2 SVGAGI. This CDR3 is 19 amino acids long. This CDR3 is CASSYSGYGTGGMNTEAFF. The CDR3, as DNA: TGTGCCAGCAGTTACTCGGGATACGGGACAGGGGGCATGAACACTGAAGCTTTCTTT.